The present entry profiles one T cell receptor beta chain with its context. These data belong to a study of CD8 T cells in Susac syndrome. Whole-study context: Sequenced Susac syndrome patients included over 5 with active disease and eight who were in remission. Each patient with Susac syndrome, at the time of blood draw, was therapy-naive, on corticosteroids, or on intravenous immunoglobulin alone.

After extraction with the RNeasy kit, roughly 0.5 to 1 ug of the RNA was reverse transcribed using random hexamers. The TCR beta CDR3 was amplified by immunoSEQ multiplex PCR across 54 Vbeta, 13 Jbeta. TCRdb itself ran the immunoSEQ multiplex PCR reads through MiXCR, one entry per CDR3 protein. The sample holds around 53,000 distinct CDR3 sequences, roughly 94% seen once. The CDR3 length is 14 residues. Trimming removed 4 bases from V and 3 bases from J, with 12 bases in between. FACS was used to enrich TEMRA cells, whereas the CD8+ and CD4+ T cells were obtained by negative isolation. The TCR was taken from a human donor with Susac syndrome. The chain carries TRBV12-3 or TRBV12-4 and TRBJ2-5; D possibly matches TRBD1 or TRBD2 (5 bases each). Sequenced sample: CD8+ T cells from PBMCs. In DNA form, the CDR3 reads TGTGCCAGCAGTTCCCGGGGCCCCGAAGAGACCCAGTACTTC. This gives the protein CASSSRGPEETQYF.